This T cell receptor (beta chain) was recovered during a study of T cells in Graves' hyperthyroidism and ophthalmopathy (dated by TCRdb to between 2018 and 2021). Context from the whole study: Peripheral blood samples were taken at the time of initial diagnosis, prior to any treatment. To identify distinguishing TCR V-J signatures, a discovery cohort of around 100 patients was used, comprising 40 to 45 with Graves' ophthalmopathy and 55 to 65 with stable Graves' hyperthyroidism. An independent validation cohort of 18 to 20 hyperthyroidism patients and 15 or so patients who later progressed to ophthalmopathy tested prospective prediction of ophthalmopathy. The approximately 100 discovery patients were divided at random into training and test sets in a 7:3 ratio. In addition, the study compared T-cell repertoires in thyroid tissue and in blood from several Graves' hyperthyroidism patients. After sampling, hyperthyroidism patients received methimazole starting at 30 mg daily, and ophthalmopathy patients received high-dose intravenous methylprednisolone. TCR Vbeta CDR3 sequencing of roughly 140 peripheral blood samples (approximately 44 ophthalmopathy, under 80 hyperthyroidism and roughly 17 progressor patients) is reported in the paper.

Summary of the overall study and its limitations: Sample size was not statistically predetermined, and blinding of investigators to group allocation was not performed. During validation, the model predicted progression to ophthalmopathy a median of approximately 6.5 months ahead of onset, with just under 71% sensitivity and about 72% specificity. Most expanded thyroid clonotypes (frequency above 0.001) were also detected in blood, suggesting blood repertoires may reflect thyroid immune responses. A 13 V-J signature model separated ophthalmopathy from stable hyperthyroidism, with about 90% sensitivity and roughly 84% specificity in cross-validation and 80%/75% in testing.

Graves' hyperthyroidism was defined as stable when no progression to ophthalmopathy occurred over 18 months of follow-up. Hyperthyroidism patients were aged 18 to 65 years and newly diagnosed, with disease duration of less than 2 months. Patients with uncontrolled infections, other autoimmune diseases, pregnancy or lactation were excluded. Diagnoses relied on clinical symptoms, serum thyroxine and TRAb, thyroid ultrasound and orbital computed tomography. PBMCs were isolated from more than 8 ml of fresh peripheral blood by Ficoll-Paque density gradient centrifugation. Total RNA was extracted using Trizol reagent, and RNA quality was assessed on an Agilent 2100 Bioanalyzer. The TCR beta CDR3 regions were amplified from the RNA transcripts. The TCR CDR3 was subjected to a first round of RT-PCR using the HTBI primer set and the Qiagen OneStep RT-PCR kit. Libraries were constructed in a second round of multiplex PCR, after which size selection and purification were performed. The libraries were sequenced on an Illumina HiSeq2000 using paired-end 100 bp reads. Under the source paper's analysis protocol: Raw data were processed with SOAPnuke, discarding reads with adapters, uncalled bases, mean Phred below 15, or no exact constant-primer or identifier match. High-quality paired reads were merged using COPE v1.2.5, and each unique nucleotide sequence was defined as a clonotype. Clonotypes were aligned to IMGT TRBV, TRBD and TRBJ reference segments using MiTCR v1.1. Only V-J combinations with frequency above 0.0001, covering 99% to 99.2% of repertoires, were analysed. The TCS score was defined as the ratio of F50 (clonal expansion) to E x V (chaos), calculated using BLOSUM62-based TCRdist between CDR3 peptides within each V-J. Welch's t-statistics and random forest reduced around 510 V-J features to fewer than 15, which were used in a naive Bayes classifier (R e1071). TCRdb trimmed the raw reads at Q25, called clones with MiXCR and kept productive beta chains. Every entry covers one CDR3 protein and lists the most common genes and DNA from its rows. The V and J calls were not made by the authors but by TCRdb's processing. The sample records about 710,000 distinct CDR3 sequences, roughly 17% of which are singletons. The ten largest clones capture around 7.7% of the sample.

From its cysteine to its phenylalanine, the CDR3 spans 16 amino acids. Here the CDR3 DNA is all that survives: 48 bases in frame from base 1. V ends up 3 bases short and J 2 bases short, with an unmatched junction base count of 10. CDR1 and CDR2 (MGHRA, YSYEKL) derive from the germline V gene. A remark on this clonotype: What antigen it recognizes has not been identified. No base-level quality is on record; no much larger clone is a single base apart.

The chain is assembled from TRBV4-1 and TRBJ2-7; TRBD2 fits 7 bases in the junction. Input material: blood. The receptor was derived from a man aged 18 to 29 with Graves' hyperthyroidism. The CDR3 reads CASSHGVPSGAYEQYF. The nucleotides are TGCGCCAGCAGCCACGGGGTTCCTAGCGGTGCCTACGAGCAGTACTTC.